These 17 T cell receptor beta chains originate from one sample sequenced in a study of CD8 T cells in ankylosing spondylitis. TCRdb independently ran MiXCR on the 5' RACE reads; one entry per CDR3 protein. The repertoire has roughly 130,000 distinct CDR3 sequences, roughly 13% of them found once; the top ten carry under 3%. Sequencing was performed on blood, either unsorted or a sorted T cell fraction (not recorded which). These receptors were collected from a female donor with ankylosing spondylitis or in good health (not recorded which).

The chain carries TRBV6-2 or TRBV6-3 and TRBJ2-2, with no clear D. The CDR3 is made up of 14 amino acids. Trimming removed 2 bases from V and 6 bases from J, with 10 bases in between. CDR1 and CDR2 (germline): MNHEY, SVGEGT. The CDR3 reads CASSYLRVSGELFF. CDR3 bases: TGTGCCAGCAGTTACCTACGGGTCTCCGGGGAGCTGTTTTTT.

V usage is TRBV20-1 and J usage is TRBJ2-3; 8 positions agree with TRBD2. J lost 10 bases, V lost 4 bases, and 4 bases had no gene match. CDR1 is DFQATT and CDR2 is SNEGSKA in the germline V gene (reference sequence). The CDR3 has 11 amino acids. In nucleotides, the CDR3 is TGCAGTGCTACCGGGAGGGCCGCGCAGTATTTT. It encodes CSATGRAAQYF.

The chain couples TRBV6-1 to TRBJ2-6; D gene unclear. This CDR3 region has 16 residues. Trimming left V 0 bases short and J 0 bases short, with 6 bases between. Germline CDR1 and CDR2: MNHNS and SASEGT. As DNA, the CDR3 is TGTGCCAGCAGTGAAGCGATATTCTCTGGGGCCAACGTCCTGACTTTC. Translated, it gives CASSEAIFSGANVLTF.

As for this clonotype: This may be a read error, as it is one base from a much larger clone. The J gene is TRBJ2-2, the V gene TRBV20-1; TRBD2 agrees at 9 bases. The CDR3 totals 16 residues. Germline-derived CDR1 and CDR2 are DFQATT and SNEGSKA (reference sequence). The CDR3 bases are TGCAGTGCGAATATCGGGACTAGCTTGAACACCGGGGAGCGGTTTTTT. It translates to CSANIGTSLNTGERFF.

Ten or more counts support this clonotype. The chain carries TRBV29-1 and TRBJ1-2; tentative D call: TRBD1 (6 bases). V shed 6 bases and J shed 1 base, with 12 bases lying between them. The CDR3 spans 13 residues. Germline V CDR1 and CDR2: SQVTM, ANQGSEA. The CDR3 here is CSVPGALNYGYTF. The CDR3 bases are TGCAGCGTGCCGGGGGCACTTAACTATGGCTACACCTTC.

This clonotype was observed a few times. V usage is TRBV7-9 and J usage is TRBJ2-4, with D tentatively TRBD2 (5 bases). CDR3 size: 16 residues. The germline V gene has CDR1 SEHNR and CDR2 FQNEAQ (reference sequence). Trimming left V 2 bases short and J 1 base short, with 12 bases between. CDR3 bases: TGTGCCAGCAGCTTAAGAGGGTCGAATGCCAAAAACATTCAGTACTTC. Translating gives CASSLRGSNAKNIQYF.

This clonotype has a count of ten or more. J is TRBJ1-6 and V is TRBV7-9, with a possible D match to TRBD1 (6 bases). The CDR3 extends over 16 amino acids. The V and J ends lost 5 bases and 9 bases respectively, with 20 bases between them. Germline V gives CDR1 SEHNR, CDR2 FQNEAQ (reference sequence). CDR3 coding DNA: TGTGCCAGCAGCCGAAATCTGGGGGCAAGGAGTTCACCCCTCCACTTT. This translates into CASSRNLGARSSPLHF.

This clonotype came up many times. The J gene is TRBJ2-2, the V gene TRBV29-1; D remains unclear. The CDR3 covers 14 residues. Trimming removed 0 bases from V and 4 bases from J, with 9 bases in between. Looked up from germline, CDR1 is SQVTM and CDR2 is ANQGSEA. CDR3 in amino acids: CSVEDLSITGELFF. The CDR3 nucleotides read TGCAGCGTTGAAGATCTTTCGATCACCGGGGAGCTGTTTTTT.

This clonotype has more than one count but fewer than ten. The chain is built from TRBV5-1 and TRBJ2-7; D may be TRBD2 (6 bases). This CDR3 spans 15 amino acids. CDR1 is SGHRS, CDR2 YFSETQ, per germline. Deletions cut 4 bases from V and 3 bases from J, with 17 bases between. CDR3 residues: CASSASGRRGYEQYF. CDR3 DNA: TGCGCCAGCAGCGCCTCGGGCAGGCGGGGCTACGAGCAGTACTTC.

This clonotype was seen a few times. The gene calls are TRBV7-3 and TRBJ2-3, with a weak D call TRBD2 (5 bases). CDR3 length: 16 residues. V lost 5 bases and J 9 bases, leaving 24 bases between the germline ends. The V gene's germline CDR1 is SGHTA and CDR2 FQGTGA. In DNA, the CDR3 is TGTGCCAGCAGCCAACCCACTAGGGATGCCAATGGGACGCAGTATTTT. As protein: CASSQPTRDANGTQYF.

This clonotype came up many times. This chain connects TRBV20-1 to TRBJ1-4; 9 nucleotides agree with TRBD1. CDR1 DFQATT and CDR2 SNEGSKA come from the germline V gene (reference sequence). V shed 2 bases and J 7 bases; nucleotides not matched to a gene: 8. The CDR3 totals 15 residues. Written as DNA, the CDR3 is TGCAGTGCTAGAATCCTACAGGGGGCTGGTGAAAAACTGTTTTTT. Amino acids: CSARILQGAGEKLFF.

This clonotype was counted many times. J is TRBJ2-2 and V is TRBV5-1; 11 bases are shared with TRBD2. Germline CDR1 and CDR2: SGHRS and YFSETQ. The CDR3 runs to 18 residues. The trim removed 1 base at V and 4 bases at J, leaving 9 bases unmatched. CDR3 protein: CASSLSGRLAGGTGELFF. Written as DNA, the CDR3 is TGCGCCAGCAGCTTGTCCGGTCGGCTAGCGGGAGGCACCGGGGAGCTGTTTTTT.

There are a few counts of this clonotype. This chain joins TRBV2 and TRBJ2-5; TRBD2 agrees at 7 bases. Germline trimming cut 0 bases from V and 1 base from J; bases unmatched to any gene: 2. There are 15 residues in the CDR3. Germline V gives CDR1 SNHLY, CDR2 FYNNEI. CDR3 protein: CASSEAGLVQETQYF. CDR3 coding DNA: TGTGCCAGCAGTGAAGCAGGACTAGTCCAAGAGACCCAGTACTTC.

This clonotype was detected ten times or more. The gene calls are TRBV20-1 and TRBJ1-1; no clear D gene. Trimming shortened V by 4 bases and J by 4 bases, and 13 bases separated the two germline ends. CDR3 size: 13 residues. Germline V lookup: CDR1 DFQATT, CDR2 SNEGSKA (reference sequence). The CDR3, as DNA: TGCAGTGCTAACTTAATCGTGCTCACTGAAGCTTTCTTT. Amino acids: CSANLIVLTEAFF.

This clonotype occurred a few times. The CDR3 region has the DNA TGTGCCAGCAGTTCAACGACGGGACTACTTTACAATGAGCAGTTCTTC. As protein: CASSSTTGLLYNEQFF. The V gene is TRBV12-3 or TRBV12-4, the J gene TRBJ2-1; TRBD2 agrees at 7 bases. Trimming at V came to 4 bases and at J to 4 bases, leaving 10 bases not matched to a gene. CDR3 length: 16 residues.

This clonotype has ten or more counts. V usage is TRBV20-1 and J usage is TRBJ2-7, with D maybe TRBD1 (5 bases). CDR3 size: 14 residues. The germline gives CDR1 DFQATT, CDR2 SNEGSKA (reference sequence). V was trimmed by 5 bases and J by 0 bases, leaving 14 bases between them. The chain's CDR3 is CSADSTENSYEQYF. The CDR3, as DNA: TGCAGTGCTGACTCGACAGAGAACTCCTACGAGCAGTACTTC.

This clonotype was counted only a few times. The chain employs TRBV12-3 or TRBV12-4 and TRBJ2-3; TRBD2 aligns across 10 bases. There are 16 residues in the CDR3. The J segment lost 5 bases and the V segment lost 3 bases, leaving 8 bases of the junction unmatched. For the CDR3, the DNA is TGTGCCAGCAGTTTCGCCCCTAGCGGGAGTGGAGATACGCAGTATTTT. Residues: CASSFAPSGSGDTQYF.